This T cell receptor (beta chain) was identified during a study of blood T cell repertoires in COVID-19. In the source study's methods: Amplified reference gene primers provided the basis for estimating nucleated cell counts. Produced via immunoSEQ multiplex PCR; TCRdb's table is partial and in-frame only. V, J and clone size are taken as reported in that table, and D and trimming were inferred from the DNA itself. This sample yields under 200,000 clones, of which 75% to 90% are seen a single time; approximately 2.3% belongs to the top ten. CDR1 and CDR2 from the germline V gene are SGHDN and FVKESK. Trimming left V 1 base short and J 5 bases short, with 12 bases between. The CDR3 runs 15 residues.

The chain carries TRBV14 and TRBJ1-5; D is ambiguous. The clonotype comes from a man in his 70s with active or convalescent COVID-19. The specimen sequenced was peripheral blood. The CDR3 sequence: CASSQAPPSDQPQHF. The CDR3 DNA sequence: TGTGCCAGCAGCCAAGCCCCGCCCAGTGATCAGCCCCAGCATTTT.